This T cell receptor beta chain was retrieved from a study of cytomegalovirus exposure and HLA in healthy donors. Whole-study results and caveats: Associated with cytomegalovirus, according to the listing, were around 170 TCR beta chains. One cluster of highly shared sequence variants probably arose as a sequencing artifact. Many donors shared some public TCRs, even though most TCR sequences were rare.

Remarks on this clone: Antigen: not known.

The primer mix had 60 Vbeta and 13 Jbeta primers. Measured with immunoSEQ multiplex PCR; TCRdb has only the in-frame clones, and not every one. There are about 160,000 clones in the sample; 75% occur only once, and approximately 3.1% lies in the top ten. Germline V gene sequence: CDR1 SGHDT, CDR2 YYEEEE. V shed 4 bases, J shed 7 bases, and the junction held 3 bases outside the gene matches. The CDR3 is 15 amino acids. The chain is built from TRBV5-6 and TRBJ2-1, with 15 bases lining up with TRBD2. Sequenced sample: PBMCs. The source of this sequence is a woman aged 50 to 65 in good health and CMV-seropositive. CDR3 DNA sequence: TGTGCCAGCAGCGCCGGGACTAGCGGGGGGAATGAGCAGTTCTTC. Translated, it gives CASSAGTSGGNEQFF.